This entry lists 14 T cell receptor beta chains sequenced from one sample in a study of T cells after yellow fever vaccination. TCRdb reprocessed the 5' RACE reads with MiXCR, giving one entry per CDR3 protein. The sample holds about 550,000 distinct CDR3 sequences; 15% to 20% are singletons and the top ten take 13% to 15%. The material was PBMCs, obtained 15 days after the yellow fever booster vaccination. Receptors were obtained from a man aged 30 to 45 who received the YFV17D yellow fever vaccine.

The CDR3 is CASSERWEQFF. CDR3 DNA sequence: TGTGCCAGCAGTGAAAGGTGGGAGCAGTTCTTC. The chain combines TRBV25-1 with TRBJ2-1; D is undetermined. With 2 bases removed from V and 10 bases from J, the gap between germline ends came to 6 bases. The germline CDR1 and CDR2 sequences are MGHDK and SYGVNS. This CDR3 comprises 11 residues.

The rearrangement links TRBV20-1 to TRBJ1-2; 7 nucleotides align to TRBD1. CDR1 is DFQATT, CDR2 SNEGSKA, per germline (reference sequence). V lost 2 bases to trimming and J lost 7 bases; unmatched junction nucleotides: 7. The CDR3 runs 13 residues. DNA of the CDR3: TGCAGTGCTAGACGGACAGGCGGCTCTGGCTACACCTTC. Residues: CSARRTGGSGYTF.

This clonotype was counted ten times or more. An end of the junction differs from the germline gene, which may be a read error. The rearrangement links TRBV5-1 to TRBJ2-1; TRBD2 might be the D (5 bases). CDR1 SGHRS and CDR2 YFSETQ come from the germline V gene. The CDR3 totals 15 residues. The CDR3 DNA reads as TGTGCCAGCAGCCTTGGACTGGCCTCCTACAATGAGCAGTTCTTC. It encodes CASSLGLASYNEQFF.

This clonotype occurred a few times. V is TRBV7-2 and J is TRBJ1-1; D may be TRBD1 (5 bases). The CDR3 extends over 15 amino acids. Trimming shortened V by 1 base and J by 1 base, and 10 bases separated the two germline ends. Germline CDR1 is SGHTA and CDR2 is FQGNSA. CDR3 nucleotides: TGTGCCAGCAGCTTAGTCCTGGGGACGAACACTGAAGCTTTCTTT. It codes for CASSLVLGTNTEAFF.

The CDR3 loop reads CASSTGTREYF. In DNA, the CDR3 is TGTGCCAGCAGCACTGGGACCAGGGAGTATTTT. The chain recombines TRBV14 with TRBJ2-3; D assignment may be TRBD1 or TRBD2 (5 bases each). Per the germline V gene, CDR1 is SGHDN and CDR2 is FVKESK. V lost 5 bases and J 13 bases, leaving 13 bases between the germline ends. This CDR3 spans 11 amino acids.

This clonotype has a handful of counts. This chain uses TRBV20-1 with TRBJ1-5, with D perhaps TRBD1 (5 bases). The V gene lost 1 base and the J gene lost 4 bases, with 14 bases spanning the gap. The CDR3 consists of 15 residues. Germline CDR1 is DFQATT and CDR2 is SNEGSKA (reference sequence). CDR3 residues: CSARVPGGRNQPQHF. DNA of the CDR3: TGCAGTGCTAGAGTCCCGGGGGGGAGGAATCAGCCCCAGCATTTT.

This sequence joins TRBV29-1 and TRBJ2-1; D gene ambiguous. The CDR3 extends over 13 amino acids. V was clipped by 4 bases and J by 0 bases, with 7 bases between them. Per germline, CDR1 SQVTM and CDR2 ANQGSEA. In DNA form, the CDR3 reads TGCAGCGTTGTAGGGAACTCCTACAATGAGCAGTTCTTC. Encoded protein: CSVVGNSYNEQFF.

This clonotype was seen more than once but under ten times. The J gene is TRBJ2-7, the V gene TRBV12-3 or TRBV12-4, with D possibly matching TRBD1 (6 bases). The CDR3 contains 14 residues. Trimming shortened V by 6 bases and J by 2 bases, and 14 bases separated the two germline ends. The CDR3 DNA reads as TGTGCCAGCAGAGGGGGACGGGGAGCCTACGAGCAGTACTTC. Protein: CASRGGRGAYEQYF.

For this clonotype: A much larger clonotype is one base distant, so this may be a read error. The conserved closing phenylalanine or tryptophan is absent in this CDR3, likely reflecting a read error. The chain carries TRBV14 and TRBJ2-5, with D unresolved. Trimming pared 3 bases from V and 1 base from J, leaving 0 bases between. Germline CDR1 SGHDN, CDR2 FVKESK. The CDR3 runs 11 residues. In DNA, the CDR3 is TGTGCCAGCAGCCACCAAGAGACCCAGTACTAC. It translates to CASSHQETQYY.

This clonotype was observed a handful of times. The chain uses TRBV27 and TRBJ1-1, with D unclear. Germline V gene data show CDR1 as MNHEY and CDR2 as SMNVEV (reference sequence). V lost 7 bases, J lost 0 bases, and 15 bases lay in between. There are 15 residues in the CDR3. CDR3 DNA sequence: TGTGCCAGCACAAAGGGAAGGACCATGAACACTGAAGCTTTCTTT. It yields the protein CASTKGRTMNTEAFF.

This clonotype was observed a handful of times. The chain couples TRBV20-1 to TRBJ2-3, with D possibly matching TRBD2 (5 bases). CDR1 and CDR2 from the germline V gene are DFQATT and SNEGSKA (reference sequence). This CDR3 spans 15 amino acids. V was trimmed by 0 bases and J by 0 bases, leaving 10 bases between them. CDR3 sequence reads: CSARDLTTSTDTQYF. CDR3 DNA sequence: TGCAGTGCTAGAGATCTGACTACCAGCACAGATACGCAGTATTTT.

The chain recombines TRBV4-3 with TRBJ2-5, with TRBD1 identical over 7 bases. Germline values: CDR1 LGHNA, CDR2 YSLEER. The CDR3 runs 15 residues. The V gene end was trimmed by 2 bases and the J gene end by 7 bases; junction bases not matched to a gene: 10. The CDR3 loop is CASSQLTGEGGTQYF. The CDR3 nucleotides read TGCGCCAGCAGCCAACTTACAGGGGAAGGAGGGACCCAGTACTTC.

J is TRBJ2-1 and V is TRBV20-1; 8 positions agree with TRBD1. Germline V gene data show CDR1 as DFQATT and CDR2 as SNEGSKA (reference sequence). V lost 1 base, J lost 3 bases, and 5 bases stayed unmatched. CDR3 length equals 15 residues. The CDR3: CSARGRDRNYNEQFF. DNA for the CDR3: TGCAGTGCTAGAGGTCGGGACAGGAACTACAATGAGCAGTTCTTC.

The genes are TRBV20-1 and TRBJ2-4, with 9 positions matching TRBD2. V gave up 5 bases and J gave up 6 bases; unmatched junction bases: 8. Germline V gene lookup returns CDR1 DFQATT and CDR2 SNEGSKA (reference sequence). The CDR3 is 14 amino acids. CDR3 amino acids: CSALSGRGGNIQYF. The CDR3 DNA is TGCAGTGCTCTTAGCGGGAGAGGAGGAAACATTCAGTACTTC.